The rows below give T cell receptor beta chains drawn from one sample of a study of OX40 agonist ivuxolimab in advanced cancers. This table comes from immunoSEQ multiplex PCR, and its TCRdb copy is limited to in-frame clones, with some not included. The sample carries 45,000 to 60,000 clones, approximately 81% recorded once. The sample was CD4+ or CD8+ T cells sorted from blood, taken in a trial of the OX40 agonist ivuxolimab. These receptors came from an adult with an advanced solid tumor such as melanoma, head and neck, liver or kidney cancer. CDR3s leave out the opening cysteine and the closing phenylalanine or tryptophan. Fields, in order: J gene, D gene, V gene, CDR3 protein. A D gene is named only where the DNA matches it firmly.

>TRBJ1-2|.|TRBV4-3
ASSQGPKLGGYT
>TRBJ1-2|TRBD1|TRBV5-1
AIRGGDREGSGYT
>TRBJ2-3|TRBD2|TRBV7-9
ASSWAGGPDTQY
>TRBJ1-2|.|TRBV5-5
ASSFGVGYT
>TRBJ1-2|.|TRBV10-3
AIRGGRGYGYT
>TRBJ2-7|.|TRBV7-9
ASSLGGGHPYEQY
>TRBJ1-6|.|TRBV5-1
ASSLVGGGYNSPLH
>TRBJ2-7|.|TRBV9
ASSVGGKGYEQY
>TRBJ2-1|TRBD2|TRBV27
ASSRLAGAYNEQF
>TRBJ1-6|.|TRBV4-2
ASSLAGGGSPLH
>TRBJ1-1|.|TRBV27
ASTKLGDPEAF
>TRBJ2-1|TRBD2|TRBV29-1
SVEGSSGRGFGQF
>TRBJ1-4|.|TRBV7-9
ASSLVPNEKLF
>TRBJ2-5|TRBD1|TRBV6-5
ASSYGTGGTETQY
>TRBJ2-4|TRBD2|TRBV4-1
ASSQDSRLSGSAKNIQY
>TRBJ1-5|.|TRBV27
ASSFMSNQPQH
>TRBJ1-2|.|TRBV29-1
SVPGFDGYT
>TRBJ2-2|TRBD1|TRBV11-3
ASSLETGGAGELF
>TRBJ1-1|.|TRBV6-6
ASRKGYTEAF
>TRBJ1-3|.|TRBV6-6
ATNQGLDTIY
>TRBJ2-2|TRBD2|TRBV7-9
ASSSGTSGRAIAGELF
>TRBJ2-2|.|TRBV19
ASSGRETGELF
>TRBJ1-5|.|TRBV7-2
ASSPIIDWSNQPQH
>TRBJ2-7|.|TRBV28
ASSLLGAEAGEQY
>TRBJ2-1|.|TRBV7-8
ASSGGVNPVNEQF
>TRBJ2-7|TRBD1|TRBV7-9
ASSSTRTGGTPPMEQY
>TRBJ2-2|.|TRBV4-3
ASRLDHVGDTGELF
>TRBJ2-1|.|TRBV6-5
ASKPGSYNEQF
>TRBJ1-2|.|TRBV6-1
ASSESSMGAEYGYT
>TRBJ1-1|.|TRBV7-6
ASSSSHEAF
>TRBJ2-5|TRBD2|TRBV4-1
ASSPQTSNQETQY
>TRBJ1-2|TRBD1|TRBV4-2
ASSQGGGLVEGQPRYGYT
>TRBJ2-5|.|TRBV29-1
SARGRAQETQY
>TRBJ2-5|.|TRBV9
ASSPQGPSPETQY
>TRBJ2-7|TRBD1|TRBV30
ACSSGTGRNEQY
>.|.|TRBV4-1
ASSQPSSYEQY
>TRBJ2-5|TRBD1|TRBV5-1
ASRQGQGVFQETQY
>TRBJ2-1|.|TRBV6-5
ASSYSAGSEQF
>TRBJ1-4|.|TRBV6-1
ASLNLRALVEKLF
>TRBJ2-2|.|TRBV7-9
ASSSTGSNTGELF
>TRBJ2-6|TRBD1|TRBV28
ASTRDSSNSGANVLT
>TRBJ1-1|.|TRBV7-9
ASSLTGDRPEAF
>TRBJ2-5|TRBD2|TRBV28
ASSGLAGGETQY
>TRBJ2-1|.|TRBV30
AWTPVGSSYNEQF
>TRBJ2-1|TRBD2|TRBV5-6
ASSSLPGGEQF
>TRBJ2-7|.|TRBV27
ASSLSAGAYEQY
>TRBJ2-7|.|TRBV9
ASSVISDSKEQY
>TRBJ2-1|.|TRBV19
ASRDRGSHNEQF
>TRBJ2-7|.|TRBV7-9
ASSFGSGYEQY
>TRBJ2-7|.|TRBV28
ASSLVGGSYEQY